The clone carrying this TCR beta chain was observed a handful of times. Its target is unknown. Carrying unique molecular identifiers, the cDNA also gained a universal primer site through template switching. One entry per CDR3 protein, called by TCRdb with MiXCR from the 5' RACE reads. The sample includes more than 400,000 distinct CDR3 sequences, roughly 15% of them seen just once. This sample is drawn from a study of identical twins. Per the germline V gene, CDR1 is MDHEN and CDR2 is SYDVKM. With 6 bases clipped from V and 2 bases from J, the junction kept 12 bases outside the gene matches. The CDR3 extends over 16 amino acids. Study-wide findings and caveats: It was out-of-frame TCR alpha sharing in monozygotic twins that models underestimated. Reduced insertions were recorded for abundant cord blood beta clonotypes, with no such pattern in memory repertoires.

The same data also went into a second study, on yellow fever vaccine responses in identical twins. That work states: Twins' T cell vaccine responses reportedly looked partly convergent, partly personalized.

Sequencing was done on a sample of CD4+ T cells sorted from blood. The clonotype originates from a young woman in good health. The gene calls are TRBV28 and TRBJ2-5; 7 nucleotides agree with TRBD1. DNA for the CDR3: TGTGCCAGCAGAATACTCACCCTGACAGGGCAAGAGACCCAGTACTTC. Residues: CASRILTLTGQETQYF.